This record covers a single T cell receptor (beta chain). Its antigen is unidentified. TCRdb keeps only in-frame clones here, not all; method: immunoSEQ multiplex PCR. The sample carries 100,000 or so clones, over 75% recorded once. A history of autoimmune disease or systemic immunosuppression excluded patients. Germline V gives CDR1 MNHNY, CDR2 SVGAGI (reference sequence). The V segment lost 5 bases and the J segment 11 bases; nucleotides outside the gene matches: 5. The CDR3 runs to 11 residues. These data belong to a study of OX40 agonist ivuxolimab in advanced cancers. The study, taken as a whole, reports: By week 6 at 0.1 to 3.0 mg/kg, blood CD4+ and CD8+ T cells had expanded clonally. Among the lowest levels of clonal expansion were found in partial responders at 0.1-3.0 mg/kg. Compared with CD4+, CD8+ T cells on average had more expanded clones.

The TCR was taken from an adult with an advanced solid tumor such as melanoma, head and neck, liver or kidney cancer. The sequenced sample was CD4+ or CD8+ T cells sorted from blood, obtained in a trial of the OX40 agonist ivuxolimab. The V gene is TRBV6-6, the J gene TRBJ1-1; 7 bases map to TRBD1. The CDR3 DNA follows: TGTGCCAGCAGTACGGAGGGGGCGGCTTTCTTT. It is translated as CASSTEGAAFF.